One TCR beta chain is described in this entry. The germline V gene encodes CDR1 SGHAT and CDR2 FQNNGV. This CDR3 spans 17 amino acids. V shed 1 base, J shed 8 bases, and the junction held 11 bases outside the gene matches. In the original processing: Estimated nucleated cell counts came from reference gene primer amplification. Libraries were prepared by immunoSEQ multiplex PCR; TCRdb keeps only in-frame clonotypes and omits some of them. The DNA gave D and trimming, while V, J and clone size come from that table. The sample lists 350,000 to 450,000 clones; over 75% were seen once. Enrolled during active infection, Seattle patients were then followed longitudinally. This sample was included in a study of blood T cell repertoires in COVID-19. About the research overall: The study drew acute and convalescent COVID-19 samples from the United States, Italy and Spain. The cDNA or gDNA used as material had been derived from T cells, B-cell-depleted T cells, or PBMCs.

Sequencing was performed on peripheral blood. The sequence was obtained from a woman aged 55-75 years with COVID-19, enrolled during active disease. The chain has TRBV11-2 and TRBJ2-3; 11 bases map to TRBD2. This CDR3 reads CASSLVRGSGGGVTQYF. CDR3 nucleotide sequence: TGTGCCAGCAGCTTAGTCCGGGGTAGCGGGGGGGGAGTTACGCAGTATTTT.